These T cell receptor beta chains were read from a single sample in a study of blood T cell repertoires in COVID-19. Method: immunoSEQ multiplex PCR; TCRdb's copy keeps in-frame clones and lacks some. The table has over 150,000 clones, 70% to 90% seen once. Sequenced: peripheral blood. These receptors all stem from a man aged 45-65 years with active or convalescent COVID-19. Each CDR3 is given with its conserved first and last residue. A D gene is named only where the DNA matches it firmly. Only some rows state a clone size, as once, few, many or a class for expanded clones.

J gene: TRBJ1-4
clone size: -
V gene: TRBV5-1
D gene: TRBD1
CDR3 protein: CASSTAGQGATNEKLFF
CDR3 DNA: TGCGCCAGCAGCACAGCAGGACAGGGGGCAACTAATGAAAAACTGTTTTTT

J gene: TRBJ2-7
clone size: -
V gene: TRBV5-1
D gene: TRBD2
CDR3 protein: CASSLAAAGGSYEQYF
CDR3 DNA: TGCGCCAGCAGCTTGGCTGCTGCGGGGGGGTCCTACGAGCAGTACTTC

J gene: TRBJ2-3
clone size: -
V gene: TRBV10-3
D gene: -
CDR3 protein: CAISDYTGRADTQYF
CDR3 DNA: TGTGCCATCAGTGATTATACAGGGAGGGCAGATACGCAGTATTTT

J gene: TRBJ2-5
clone size: -
V gene: TRBV9
D gene: -
CDR3 protein: CASSAGNSGQETQYF
CDR3 DNA: TGTGCCAGCAGCGCCGGCAATAGCGGCCAAGAGACCCAGTACTTC

J gene: TRBJ1-6
clone size: -
V gene: TRBV14
D gene: TRBD1
CDR3 protein: CASSARDRNSPLHF
CDR3 DNA: TGTGCCAGCAGCGCTCGGGACAGAAATTCACCCCTCCACTTT

J gene: TRBJ1-1
clone size: -
V gene: TRBV6-5
D gene: TRBD1
CDR3 protein: CATKGTGQKNTEAFF
CDR3 DNA: TGTGCCACGAAAGGGACAGGGCAAAAGAACACTGAAGCTTTCTTT

J gene: TRBJ2-7
clone size: few
V gene: TRBV4-3
D gene: -
CDR3 protein: CASSQGAASTYEQYF
CDR3 DNA: TGCGCCAGCAGCCAAGGGGCAGCCTCTACCTACGAGCAGTACTTC

J gene: TRBJ1-5
clone size: few
V gene: TRBV7-9
D gene: TRBD1
CDR3 protein: CASSTGQGGSNQPQHF
CDR3 DNA: TGTGCCAGCAGCACCGGACAGGGGGGGAGCAATCAGCCCCAGCATTTT

J gene: TRBJ1-1
clone size: many
V gene: TRBV9
D gene: -
CDR3 protein: CASSVMLNTEAFF
CDR3 DNA: TGTGCCAGCAGCGTAATGTTAAACACTGAAGCTTTCTTT

J gene: TRBJ2-3
clone size: once
V gene: TRBV10-3
D gene: TRBD2
CDR3 protein: CAISSRTSGRAGDTQYF
CDR3 DNA: TGTGCCATCAGTTCAAGGACTAGCGGGAGGGCTGGGGATACGCAGTATTTT

J gene: TRBJ2-1
clone size: -
V gene: TRBV18
D gene: TRBD1
CDR3 protein: CASSLGTGGLDEQFF
CDR3 DNA: TGTGCCAGCTCACTTGGGACAGGGGGCCTTGATGAGCAGTTCTTC

J gene: TRBJ1-1
clone size: -
V gene: TRBV13
D gene: -
CDR3 protein: CASTVRNTEAFF
CDR3 DNA: TGTGCCAGTACGGTAAGGAACACTGAAGCTTTCTTT

J gene: TRBJ1-2
clone size: -
V gene: TRBV5-1
D gene: TRBD1
CDR3 protein: CASSLGGGLYGYTF
CDR3 DNA: TGCGCCAGCAGCTTGGGAGGGGGCCTCTATGGCTACACCTTC

J gene: TRBJ2-3
clone size: -
V gene: TRBV6-4
D gene: -
CDR3 protein: CASSDGGGEDTQYF
CDR3 DNA: TGTGCCAGCAGTGACGGAGGCGGGGAAGATACGCAGTATTTT

J gene: TRBJ1-2
clone size: -
V gene: TRBV19
D gene: -
CDR3 protein: CASTYRAFYGYTF
CDR3 DNA: TGTGCCAGTACCTACAGGGCCTTCTATGGCTACACCTTC

J gene: TRBJ1-1
clone size: -
V gene: TRBV11-3
D gene: -
CDR3 protein: CASSLFRYTEAFF
CDR3 DNA: TGTGCCAGCAGCTTATTCAGGTACACTGAAGCTTTCTTT

J gene: TRBJ1-3
clone size: once
V gene: TRBV6-2/TRBV6-3
D gene: TRBD1
CDR3 protein: CASSTGQRNTIYF
CDR3 DNA: TGTGCCAGCAGTACGGGACAGAGAAACACCATATATTTT

J gene: TRBJ1-5
clone size: -
V gene: TRBV7-2
D gene: TRBD1
CDR3 protein: CASSPRTGEHQPQHF
CDR3 DNA: TGTGCCAGCAGCCCAAGGACAGGGGAGCATCAGCCCCAGCATTTT

J gene: TRBJ2-6
clone size: -
V gene: TRBV5-8
D gene: TRBD1
CDR3 protein: CASSKDREPGANVLTF
CDR3 DNA: TGTGCCAGCAGCAAGGACAGGGAACCTGGGGCCAACGTCCTGACTTTC

J gene: TRBJ2-1
clone size: few
V gene: TRBV7-9
D gene: -
CDR3 protein: CASSLGSRGEQFF
CDR3 DNA: TGTGCCAGCAGCTTAGGCTCTAGGGGTGAGCAGTTCTTC

J gene: TRBJ1-4
clone size: medium-sized
V gene: TRBV2
D gene: TRBD1
CDR3 protein: CASSKGTGMNEKLFF
CDR3 DNA: TGTGCCAGCAGTAAAGGGACAGGGATGAATGAAAAACTGTTTTTT

J gene: TRBJ2-6
clone size: -
V gene: TRBV28
D gene: -
CDR3 protein: CASSGIQGISGANVLTF
CDR3 DNA: TGTGCCAGCAGTGGAATACAGGGTATCTCTGGGGCCAACGTCCTGACTTTC

J gene: TRBJ2-1
clone size: -
V gene: TRBV29-1
D gene: -
CDR3 protein: CSATLGNEQFF
CDR3 DNA: TGCAGCGCCACGCTAGGAAATGAGCAGTTCTTC

J gene: TRBJ2-1
clone size: -
V gene: TRBV4-3
D gene: -
CDR3 protein: CASSQDPFTGNEQFF
CDR3 DNA: TGCGCCAGCAGCCAAGACCCCTTTACAGGGAATGAGCAGTTCTTC

J gene: TRBJ2-7
clone size: -
V gene: TRBV6-2/TRBV6-3
D gene: -
CDR3 protein: CASSLQGFEQYF
CDR3 DNA: TGTGCCAGCAGTCTACAGGGATTCGAGCAGTACTTC

J gene: TRBJ1-1
clone size: -
V gene: TRBV27
D gene: TRBD1
CDR3 protein: CASRQTGTEAFF
CDR3 DNA: TGTGCCAGCAGACAGACAGGGACTGAAGCTTTCTTT

J gene: TRBJ1-4
clone size: few
V gene: TRBV9
D gene: -
CDR3 protein: CASSVGANVAGEKLFF
CDR3 DNA: TGTGCCAGCAGCGTAGGGGCCAACGTAGCGGGTGAAAAACTGTTTTTT

J gene: TRBJ1-6
clone size: -
V gene: TRBV5-1
D gene: TRBD1
CDR3 protein: CASSTRTGERSPLHF
CDR3 DNA: TGCGCCAGCAGCACTAGGACAGGGGAAAGATCACCCCTCCACTTT

J gene: TRBJ2-1
clone size: -
V gene: TRBV19
D gene: -
CDR3 protein: CASSGQGSSYNEQFF
CDR3 DNA: TGTGCCAGTAGTGGTCAGGGCTCCTCCTACAATGAGCAGTTCTTC

J gene: TRBJ2-1
clone size: -
V gene: TRBV7-2
D gene: TRBD2
CDR3 protein: CASSARTSWGVLYNEQFF
CDR3 DNA: TGTGCCAGCAGCGCCCGGACTAGTTGGGGGGTCCTGTACAATGAGCAGTTCTTC

J gene: TRBJ2-5
clone size: -
V gene: TRBV18
D gene: -
CDR3 protein: CASSPPLDSQETQYF
CDR3 DNA: TGTGCCAGCTCACCACCCTTGGACAGCCAAGAGACCCAGTACTTC

J gene: TRBJ1-6
clone size: -
V gene: TRBV5-1
D gene: -
CDR3 protein: CASSRTEIVGSPLHF
CDR3 DNA: TGCGCCAGCAGCCGGACAGAGATCGTTGGATCACCCCTCCACTTT

J gene: TRBJ1-5
clone size: -
V gene: TRBV24-1
D gene: -
CDR3 protein: CATSVGGGQPQHF
CDR3 DNA: TGTGCCACCAGTGTGGGAGGGGGTCAGCCCCAGCATTTT

J gene: TRBJ1-2
clone size: -
V gene: TRBV18
D gene: TRBD1
CDR3 protein: CASSPQGTGVEGYTF
CDR3 DNA: TGTGCCAGCTCACCACAGGGGACAGGGGTCGAAGGCTACACCTTC

J gene: TRBJ1-5
clone size: -
V gene: TRBV21-1
D gene: -
CDR3 protein: CASSYKTGQNQPQHF
CDR3 DNA: TGTGCCAGCAGCTATAAAACGGGACAGAATCAGCCCCAGCATTTT

J gene: TRBJ2-7
clone size: -
V gene: TRBV5-5
D gene: TRBD1
CDR3 protein: CASSLQGAIYEQYF
CDR3 DNA: TGTGCCAGCAGCTTGCAGGGGGCAATATACGAGCAGTACTTC

J gene: TRBJ2-5
clone size: -
V gene: TRBV12-3/TRBV12-4
D gene: -
CDR3 protein: CASSKPGETQYF
CDR3 DNA: TGTGCCAGCAGCAAACCGGGTGAGACCCAGTACTTC

J gene: TRBJ1-4
clone size: once
V gene: TRBV27
D gene: TRBD1
CDR3 protein: CASSSAWTGQHEKLFF
CDR3 DNA: TGTGCCAGCAGTTCCGCCTGGACAGGGCAACATGAAAAACTGTTTTTT

J gene: TRBJ2-1
clone size: -
V gene: TRBV6-5
D gene: TRBD2
CDR3 protein: CASSYSPGEGNEQFF
CDR3 DNA: TGTGCCAGCAGTTACTCTCCGGGGGAGGGCAATGAGCAGTTCTTC

J gene: TRBJ1-2
clone size: -
V gene: TRBV4-3
D gene: -
CDR3 protein: CASSQDSWYGYTF
CDR3 DNA: TGCGCCAGCAGCCAGGACAGTTGGTATGGCTACACCTTC

J gene: TRBJ1-5
clone size: -
V gene: TRBV6-6
D gene: -
CDR3 protein: CASSYSVANQPQHF
CDR3 DNA: TGTGCCAGCAGTTACTCGGTGGCTAATCAGCCCCAGCATTTT

J gene: TRBJ2-6
clone size: -
V gene: TRBV9
D gene: -
CDR3 protein: CASSAEFSGANVLTF
CDR3 DNA: TGTGCCAGCAGCGCAGAATTCTCTGGGGCCAACGTCCTGACTTTC

J gene: TRBJ2-3
clone size: -
V gene: TRBV4-2
D gene: -
CDR3 protein: CASSPGYAGSVQDTQYF
CDR3 DNA: TGTGCCAGCAGCCCCGGTTATGCGGGGAGCGTCCAAGATACGCAGTATTTT

J gene: TRBJ1-1
clone size: -
V gene: TRBV6-5
D gene: TRBD1
CDR3 protein: CASSQTGGTEAFF
CDR3 DNA: TGTGCCAGCAGCCAGACAGGGGGGACTGAAGCTTTCTTT

J gene: TRBJ2-3
clone size: -
V gene: TRBV18
D gene: -
CDR3 protein: CASSHRDKPDTQYF
CDR3 DNA: TGTGCCAGCTCTCACCGGGACAAACCAGATACGCAGTATTTT

J gene: TRBJ1-5
clone size: -
V gene: TRBV7-3
D gene: -
CDR3 protein: CASSLLGGPSNQPQHF
CDR3 DNA: TGTGCCAGCAGCCTCTTGGGGGGGCCTAGCAATCAGCCCCAGCATTTT

J gene: TRBJ2-1
clone size: -
V gene: TRBV19
D gene: TRBD2
CDR3 protein: CASSIDRGLADPSSYNEQFF
CDR3 DNA: TGTGCCAGTAGTATAGATCGTGGACTAGCGGACCCAAGCTCCTACAATGAGCAGTTCTTC

J gene: TRBJ2-4
clone size: -
V gene: TRBV19
D gene: TRBD1
CDR3 protein: CASTGDRSLAKNIQYF
CDR3 DNA: TGTGCCAGTACCGGGGACAGGTCTCTGGCCAAAAACATTCAGTACTTC

J gene: TRBJ2-1
clone size: -
V gene: TRBV5-1
D gene: TRBD2
CDR3 protein: CASSLPSGGAGDEQFF
CDR3 DNA: TGCGCCAGCAGCCTACCCAGCGGGGGGGCGGGCGATGAGCAGTTCTTC

J gene: TRBJ1-2
clone size: -
V gene: TRBV12-3/TRBV12-4
D gene: -
CDR3 protein: CASSFGARGYTF
CDR3 DNA: TGTGCCAGCAGTTTTGGGGCTCGGGGCTACACCTTC

J gene: TRBJ2-5
clone size: once
V gene: TRBV5-6
D gene: -
CDR3 protein: CASSLAGLKTQYF
CDR3 DNA: TGTGCCAGCAGCTTGGCGGGGTTGAAGACCCAGTACTTC

J gene: TRBJ2-7
clone size: -
V gene: TRBV19
D gene: TRBD2
CDR3 protein: CASSTQRDGSYEQYF
CDR3 DNA: TGTGCCAGTAGTACCCAGCGGGATGGGTCCTACGAGCAGTACTTC

J gene: TRBJ2-1
clone size: -
V gene: TRBV3-1/TRBV3-2
D gene: TRBD2
CDR3 protein: CASSHRPGGQFF
CDR3 DNA: TGTGCCAGCAGCCACCGTCCGGGGGGGCAGTTCTTC

J gene: TRBJ2-1
clone size: -
V gene: TRBV5-4
D gene: TRBD2
CDR3 protein: CASSSTSGALSYNEQFF
CDR3 DNA: TGTGCCAGCAGCTCGACTAGCGGGGCCCTCTCCTACAATGAGCAGTTCTTC

J gene: TRBJ2-3
clone size: -
V gene: TRBV30
D gene: -
CDR3 protein: CAWSPGRGTDTQYF
CDR3 DNA: TGTGCCTGGAGCCCCGGGCGGGGCACAGATACGCAGTATTTT

J gene: TRBJ2-1
clone size: -
V gene: TRBV11-2
D gene: -
CDR3 protein: CASSLSAPASYNEQFF
CDR3 DNA: TGTGCCAGCAGCCTTAGCGCCCCGGCTTCCTACAATGAGCAGTTCTTC

J gene: TRBJ2-3
clone size: -
V gene: TRBV30
D gene: -
CDR3 protein: CAWSVAVLGTDTQYF
CDR3 DNA: TGTGCCTGGAGTGTGGCAGTTTTGGGCACAGATACGCAGTATTTT

J gene: TRBJ2-3
clone size: -
V gene: TRBV10-3
D gene: TRBD2
CDR3 protein: CAISSGGPDTQYF
CDR3 DNA: TGTGCCATCAGTTCGGGGGGGCCGGATACGCAGTATTTT

J gene: TRBJ2-6
clone size: -
V gene: TRBV28
D gene: -
CDR3 protein: CASSLVRSSGANVLTF
CDR3 DNA: TGTGCCAGCAGTTTGGTCAGAAGCTCTGGGGCCAACGTCCTGACTTTC

J gene: TRBJ2-1
clone size: -
V gene: TRBV18
D gene: TRBD1
CDR3 protein: CASSPGQGVGEQFF
CDR3 DNA: TGTGCCAGCTCACCGGGACAGGGGGTGGGTGAGCAGTTCTTC